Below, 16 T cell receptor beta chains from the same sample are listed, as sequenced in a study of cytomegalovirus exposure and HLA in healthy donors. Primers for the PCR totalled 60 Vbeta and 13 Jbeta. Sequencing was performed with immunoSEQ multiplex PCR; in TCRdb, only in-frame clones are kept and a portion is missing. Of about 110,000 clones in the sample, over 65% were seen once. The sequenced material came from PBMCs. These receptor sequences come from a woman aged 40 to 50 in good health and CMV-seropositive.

CDR3 sequence: CSVAESSYNSPLHF. CDR3 coding DNA: TGCAGCGTTGCCGAGAGCTCCTATAATTCACCCCTCCACTTT. The J gene is TRBJ1-6, the V gene TRBV29-1; D ambiguous. The ends were cut back, 4 bases at V and 0 bases at J, with 7 bases in the middle. CDR3 length: 14 residues. The germline gives CDR1 SQVTM, CDR2 ANQGSEA.

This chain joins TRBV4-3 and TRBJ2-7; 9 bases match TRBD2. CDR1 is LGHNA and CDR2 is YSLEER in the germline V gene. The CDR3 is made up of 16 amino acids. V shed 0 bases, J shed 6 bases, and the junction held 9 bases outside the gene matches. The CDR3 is CASSQDRSGGSGEQYF. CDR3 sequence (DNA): TGCGCCAGCAGCCAAGATCGGAGCGGGGGGTCAGGCGAGCAGTACTTC.

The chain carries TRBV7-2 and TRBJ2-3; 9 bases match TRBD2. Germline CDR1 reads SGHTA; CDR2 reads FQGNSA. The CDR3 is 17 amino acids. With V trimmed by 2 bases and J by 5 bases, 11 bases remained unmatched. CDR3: CASSLQLRGGVGDTQYF. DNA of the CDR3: TGTGCCAGCAGCTTACAGTTGCGGGGGGGCGTCGGAGATACGCAGTATTTT.

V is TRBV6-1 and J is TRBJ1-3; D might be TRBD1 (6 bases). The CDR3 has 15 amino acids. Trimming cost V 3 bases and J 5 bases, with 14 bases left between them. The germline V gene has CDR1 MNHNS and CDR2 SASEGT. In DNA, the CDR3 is TGTGCCAGCAGTGATGGGGGCACGCCTAGAAACACCATATATTTT. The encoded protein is CASSDGGTPRNTIYF.

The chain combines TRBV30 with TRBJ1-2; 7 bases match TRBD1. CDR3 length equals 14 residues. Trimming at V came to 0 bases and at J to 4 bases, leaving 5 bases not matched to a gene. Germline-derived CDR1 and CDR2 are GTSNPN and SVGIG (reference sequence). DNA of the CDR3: TGTGCCTGGAGTGTAAACAGGGGAGGCTATGGCTACACCTTC. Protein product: CAWSVNRGGYGYTF. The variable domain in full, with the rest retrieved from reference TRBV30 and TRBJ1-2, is SQTIHQWPATLVQPVGSPLSLECTVEGTSNPNLYWYRQAAGRGLQLLFYSVGIGQISSEVPQNLSASRPQDRQFILSSKKLLLSDSGFYLCAWSVNRGGYGYTFGSGTRLTVV.

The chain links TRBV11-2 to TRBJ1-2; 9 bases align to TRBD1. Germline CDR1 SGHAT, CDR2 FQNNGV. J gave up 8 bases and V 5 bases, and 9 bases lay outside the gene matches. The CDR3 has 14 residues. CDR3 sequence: CASSPGQGFIGYTF. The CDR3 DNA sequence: TGTGCCAGCAGCCCGGGACAGGGATTCATCGGCTACACCTTC.

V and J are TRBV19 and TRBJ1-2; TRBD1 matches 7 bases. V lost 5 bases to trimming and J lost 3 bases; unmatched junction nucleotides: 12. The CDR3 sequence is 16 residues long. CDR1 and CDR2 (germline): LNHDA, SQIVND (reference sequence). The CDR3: CASSPPPGTDYYGYTF. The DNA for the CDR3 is TGTGCCAGTAGTCCTCCTCCCGGGACAGATTACTATGGCTACACCTTC.

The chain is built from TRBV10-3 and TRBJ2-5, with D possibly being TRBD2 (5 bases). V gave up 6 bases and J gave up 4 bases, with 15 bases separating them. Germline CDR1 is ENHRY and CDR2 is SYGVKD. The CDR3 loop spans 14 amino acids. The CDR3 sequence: CAIRQDSEGETQYF. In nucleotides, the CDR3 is TGTGCCATCAGGCAAGATTCAGAGGGAGAGACCCAGTACTTC.

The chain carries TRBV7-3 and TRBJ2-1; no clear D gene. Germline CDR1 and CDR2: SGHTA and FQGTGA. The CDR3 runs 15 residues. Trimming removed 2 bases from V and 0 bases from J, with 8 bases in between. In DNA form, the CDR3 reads TGTGCCAGCAGCTTAGATTCCAGCTCCTACAATGAGCAGTTCTTC. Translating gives CASSLDSSSYNEQFF.

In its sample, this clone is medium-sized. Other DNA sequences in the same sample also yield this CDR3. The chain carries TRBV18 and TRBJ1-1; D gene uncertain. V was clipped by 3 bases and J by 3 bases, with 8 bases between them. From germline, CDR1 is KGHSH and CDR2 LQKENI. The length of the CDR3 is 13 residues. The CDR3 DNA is TGTGCCAGCTCACCTAGGCAGGACACTGAAGCTTTCTTT. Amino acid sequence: CASSPRQDTEAFF.

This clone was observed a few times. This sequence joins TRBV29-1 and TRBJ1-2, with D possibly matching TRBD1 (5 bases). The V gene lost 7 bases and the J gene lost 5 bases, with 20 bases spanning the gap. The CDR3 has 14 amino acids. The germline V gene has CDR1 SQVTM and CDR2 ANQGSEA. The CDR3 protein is CSAGGIGPSYGYTF. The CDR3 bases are TGCAGCGCCGGGGGGATCGGGCCCTCGTATGGCTACACCTTC.

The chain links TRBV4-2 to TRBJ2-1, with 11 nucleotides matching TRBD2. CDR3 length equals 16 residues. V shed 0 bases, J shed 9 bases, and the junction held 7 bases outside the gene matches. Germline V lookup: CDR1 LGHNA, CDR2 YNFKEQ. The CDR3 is CASSQEILAGEIEQFF. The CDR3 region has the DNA TGTGCCAGCAGCCAAGAAATACTAGCGGGGGAAATTGAGCAGTTCTTC.

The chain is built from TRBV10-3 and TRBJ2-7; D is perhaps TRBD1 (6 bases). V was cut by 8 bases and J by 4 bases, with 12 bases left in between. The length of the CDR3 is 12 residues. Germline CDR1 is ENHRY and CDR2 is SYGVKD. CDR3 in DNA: TGTGCCATCCGGAACAGGGAATACGAGCAGTACTTC. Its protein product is CAIRNREYEQYF.

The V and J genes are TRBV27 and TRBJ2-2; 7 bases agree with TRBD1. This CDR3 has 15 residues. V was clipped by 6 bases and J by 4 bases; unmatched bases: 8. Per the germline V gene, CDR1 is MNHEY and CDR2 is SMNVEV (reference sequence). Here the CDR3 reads CASRSPGQSTGELFF. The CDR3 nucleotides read TGTGCCAGCAGGAGTCCGGGACAGTCCACCGGGGAGCTGTTTTTT.

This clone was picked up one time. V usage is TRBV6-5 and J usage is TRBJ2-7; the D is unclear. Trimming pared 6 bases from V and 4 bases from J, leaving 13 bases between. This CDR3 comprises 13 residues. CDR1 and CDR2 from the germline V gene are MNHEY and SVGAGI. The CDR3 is CASSNGVSYEQYF. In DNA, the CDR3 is TGTGCCAGCAGCAACGGTGTATCATACGAGCAGTACTTC.

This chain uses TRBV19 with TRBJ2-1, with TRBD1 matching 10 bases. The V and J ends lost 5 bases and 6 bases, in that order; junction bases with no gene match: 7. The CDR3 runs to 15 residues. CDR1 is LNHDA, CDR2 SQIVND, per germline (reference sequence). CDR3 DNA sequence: TGTGCCAGTAGTCTCGGACAGGGGGGTGGCAATGAGCAGTTCTTC. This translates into CASSLGQGGGNEQFF.